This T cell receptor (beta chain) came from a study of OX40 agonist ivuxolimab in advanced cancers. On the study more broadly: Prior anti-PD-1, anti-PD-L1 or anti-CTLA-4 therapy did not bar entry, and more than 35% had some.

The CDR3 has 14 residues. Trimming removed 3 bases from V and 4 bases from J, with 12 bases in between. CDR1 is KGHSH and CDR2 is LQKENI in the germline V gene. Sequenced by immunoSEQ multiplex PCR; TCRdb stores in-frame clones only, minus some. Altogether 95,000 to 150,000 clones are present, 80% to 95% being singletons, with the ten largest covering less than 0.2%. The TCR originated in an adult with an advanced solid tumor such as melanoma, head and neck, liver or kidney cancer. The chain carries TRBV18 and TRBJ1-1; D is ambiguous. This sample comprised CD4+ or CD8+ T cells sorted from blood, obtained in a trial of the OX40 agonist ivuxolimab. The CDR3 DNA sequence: TGTGCCAGCTCACCGAGTCAGATGGCCACTGAAGCTTTCTTT. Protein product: CASSPSQMATEAFF.